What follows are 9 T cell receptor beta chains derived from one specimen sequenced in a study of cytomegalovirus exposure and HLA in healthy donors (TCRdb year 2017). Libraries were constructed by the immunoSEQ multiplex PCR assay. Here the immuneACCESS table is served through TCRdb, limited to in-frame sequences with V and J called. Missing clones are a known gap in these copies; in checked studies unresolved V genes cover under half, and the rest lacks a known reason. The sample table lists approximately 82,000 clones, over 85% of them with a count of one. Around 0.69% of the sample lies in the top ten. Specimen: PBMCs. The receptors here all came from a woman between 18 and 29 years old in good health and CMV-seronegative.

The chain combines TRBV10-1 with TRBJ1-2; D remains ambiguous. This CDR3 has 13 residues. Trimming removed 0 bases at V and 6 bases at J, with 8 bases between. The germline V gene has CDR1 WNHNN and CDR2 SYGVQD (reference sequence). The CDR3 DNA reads TGCGCCAGCAGTGAGTCTCCCAGGAATGGCTACACCTTC. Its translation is CASSESPRNGYTF.

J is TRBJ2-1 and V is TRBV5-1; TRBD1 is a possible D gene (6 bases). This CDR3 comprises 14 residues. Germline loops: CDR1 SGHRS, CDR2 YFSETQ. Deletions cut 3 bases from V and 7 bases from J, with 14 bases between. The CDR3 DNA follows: TGCGCCAGCAGCTACCGGGACAATCTGAATGAGCAGTTCTTC. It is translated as CASSYRDNLNEQFF.

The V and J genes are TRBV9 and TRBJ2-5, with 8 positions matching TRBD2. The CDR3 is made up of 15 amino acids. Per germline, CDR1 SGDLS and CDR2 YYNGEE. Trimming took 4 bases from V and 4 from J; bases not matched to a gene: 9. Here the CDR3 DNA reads TGTGCCAGCAGCCCCTTGTCCGGGGGGGCAGAGACCCAGTACTTC. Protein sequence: CASSPLSGGAETQYF.

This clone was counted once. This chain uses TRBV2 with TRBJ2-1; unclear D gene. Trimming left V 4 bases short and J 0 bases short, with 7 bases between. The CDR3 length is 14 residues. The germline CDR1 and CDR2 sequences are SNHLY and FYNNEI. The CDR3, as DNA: TGTGCCAGCAGTGCTCCGAGCTCCTACAATGAGCAGTTCTTC. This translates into CASSAPSSYNEQFF. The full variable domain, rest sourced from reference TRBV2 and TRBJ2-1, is EPEVTQTPSHQVTQMGQEVILRCVPISNHLYFYWYRQILGQKVEFLVSFYNNEISEKSEIFDDQFSVERPDGSNFTLKIRSTKLEDSAMYFCASSAPSSYNEQFFGPGTRLTVL.

The chain's CDR3 is CASSLPRRDEQFF. Here the CDR3 DNA reads TGCGCCAGCAGCCTTCCCCGCCGGGATGAGCAGTTCTTC. The chain joins TRBV4-1 to TRBJ2-1; no clear D. This CDR3 has 13 residues. Per germline, CDR1 MGHRA and CDR2 YSYEKL. The ends were cut back, 4 bases at V and 8 bases at J, with 12 bases in the middle.

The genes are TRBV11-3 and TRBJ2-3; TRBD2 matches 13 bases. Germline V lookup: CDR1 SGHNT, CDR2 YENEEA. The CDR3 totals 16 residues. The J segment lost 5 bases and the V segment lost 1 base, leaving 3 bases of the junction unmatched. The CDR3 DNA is TGTGCCAGCAGCTTAGGCGGACTAGCGGGAGTAGATACGCAGTATTTT. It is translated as CASSLGGLAGVDTQYF. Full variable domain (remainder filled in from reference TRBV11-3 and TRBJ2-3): EAGVVQSPRYKIIEKKQPVAFWCNPISGHNTLYWYLQNLGQGPELLIRYENEEAVDDSQLPKDRFSAERLKGVDSTLKIQPAELGDSAVYLCASSLGGLAGVDTQYFGPGTRLTVL.

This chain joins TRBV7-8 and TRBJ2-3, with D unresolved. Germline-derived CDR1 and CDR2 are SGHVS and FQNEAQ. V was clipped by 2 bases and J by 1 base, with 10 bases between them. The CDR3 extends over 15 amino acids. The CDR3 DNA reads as TGTGCCAGCAGCTTACAGTTACACCGCACAGATACGCAGTATTTT. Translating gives CASSLQLHRTDTQYF.

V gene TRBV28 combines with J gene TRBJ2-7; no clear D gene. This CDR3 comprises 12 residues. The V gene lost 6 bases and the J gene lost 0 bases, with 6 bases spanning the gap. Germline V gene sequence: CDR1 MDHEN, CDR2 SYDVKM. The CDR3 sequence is CASSPHSYEQYF. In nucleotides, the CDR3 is TGTGCCAGCAGCCCCCACTCCTACGAGCAGTACTTC.

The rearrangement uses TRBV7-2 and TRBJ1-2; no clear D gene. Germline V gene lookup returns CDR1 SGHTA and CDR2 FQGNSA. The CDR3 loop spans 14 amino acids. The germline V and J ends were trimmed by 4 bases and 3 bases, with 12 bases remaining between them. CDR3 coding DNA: TGTGCCAGCAGCTCCCCCTCGAGAGACTATGGCTACACCTTC. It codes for CASSSPSRDYGYTF.